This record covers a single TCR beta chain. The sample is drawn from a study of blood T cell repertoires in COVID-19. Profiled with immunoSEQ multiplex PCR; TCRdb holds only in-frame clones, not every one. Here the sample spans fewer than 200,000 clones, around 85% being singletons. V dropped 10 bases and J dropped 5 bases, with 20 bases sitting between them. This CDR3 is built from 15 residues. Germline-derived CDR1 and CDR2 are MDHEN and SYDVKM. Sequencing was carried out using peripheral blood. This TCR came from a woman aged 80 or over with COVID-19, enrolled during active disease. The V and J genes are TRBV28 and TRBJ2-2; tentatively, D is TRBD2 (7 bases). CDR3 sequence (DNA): TGTGCCACGCGTCAAGGGGGGGAGACGACCGGGGAGCTGTTTTTT. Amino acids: CATRQGGETTGELFF.